Listed below are T cell receptor beta chains from one sample, sequenced in a study of Tregs in tolerant kidney transplant recipients. The method was immunoSEQ multiplex PCR; TCRdb's version includes in-frame clones alone and lacks a portion of them. Altogether about 240,000 clones are present, 65% to 85% being singletons, with the ten largest covering around 0.68%. The sample consisted of CD4+ T cells from blood. Receptors were obtained from a human donor in good health. The CDR3 runs from the conserved cysteine through the conserved F or W.

j_gene: TRBJ1-1; v_gene: TRBV2; CDR3aa: CASSLTGFGEAFF
j_gene: TRBJ2-7; v_gene: TRBV5-1; CDR3aa: CASSIGTAVSSYEQYF
j_gene: TRBJ2-5; v_gene: TRBV18; CDR3aa: CASSPSYGTGKTQYF
j_gene: TRBJ1-1; v_gene: TRBV5-1; CDR3aa: CASSSTGGSTEAFF
j_gene: TRBJ2-3; v_gene: TRBV10-2; CDR3aa: CASSRDLRDTQYF
j_gene: TRBJ2-2; v_gene: TRBV4-1; CDR3aa: CASSPRQTQNTGELFF
j_gene: TRBJ2-1; v_gene: TRBV7-8; CDR3aa: CASSSFWTSDEQFF
j_gene: TRBJ1-2; v_gene: TRBV6-6; CDR3aa: CASSYDLGRAFGYTF
j_gene: TRBJ2-2; v_gene: TRBV7-9; CDR3aa: CASSLGLAGGHTGELFF
j_gene: TRBJ2-1; v_gene: TRBV7-3; CDR3aa: CASSLRPSGGGDEQFF
j_gene: TRBJ2-5; v_gene: TRBV5-4; CDR3aa: CASSLGIPETQYF
j_gene: TRBJ2-7; v_gene: TRBV6-5; CDR3aa: CASSYSGDEQYF
j_gene: TRBJ2-7; v_gene: TRBV7-9; CDR3aa: CASSLGTGDHEQYF
j_gene: TRBJ1-5; v_gene: TRBV6-6; CDR3aa: CASSRNEGEIQHF
j_gene: TRBJ2-5; v_gene: TRBV6-5; CDR3aa: CASSPHTAETQYF
j_gene: TRBJ1-2; v_gene: TRBV2; CDR3aa: CASSEGGKYGYTF
j_gene: TRBJ2-5; v_gene: TRBV5-1; CDR3aa: CASSFLGNQETQYF
j_gene: TRBJ1-2; v_gene: TRBV5-1; CDR3aa: CASSLEALNYGYTF
j_gene: TRBJ2-2; v_gene: TRBV25-1; CDR3aa: CASSDSGQAETGELFF
j_gene: TRBJ1-1; v_gene: TRBV11-2; CDR3aa: CASSLRIGRVNTEAFF
j_gene: TRBJ2-7; v_gene: TRBV6-6; CDR3aa: CASSYERLSEQYF
j_gene: TRBJ1-1; v_gene: TRBV2; CDR3aa: CASKLNSVTEAFF
j_gene: TRBJ1-5; v_gene: TRBV19; CDR3aa: CASSMERTGNQPQHF
j_gene: TRBJ1-1; v_gene: TRBV6-5; CDR3aa: CASSYDRGKDTEAFF
j_gene: TRBJ1-5; v_gene: TRBV19; CDR3aa: CASSIDPRTGGDQPQHF
j_gene: TRBJ1-5; v_gene: TRBV5-1; CDR3aa: CASSLAPGGDQPQHF
j_gene: TRBJ2-5; v_gene: TRBV18; CDR3aa: CASSRPETGETQYF
j_gene: TRBJ2-2; v_gene: TRBV7-8; CDR3aa: CASSLDAGLSTGELFF
j_gene: TRBJ2-7; v_gene: TRBV21-1; CDR3aa: CASSKERESYEQYF
j_gene: TRBJ1-1; v_gene: TRBV19; CDR3aa: CASSAQGANTEAFF
j_gene: TRBJ2-5; v_gene: TRBV5-1; CDR3aa: CASSSGLAGGLLGETQYF